The clone carrying this T cell receptor (delta chain) has just a few counts. Its cognate antigen is unknown. TCRdb re-called clones from the PCR reads using CATT. Altogether 6,000 to 7,000 delta-chain clones are present, about 43% being singletons, with the ten largest covering 5.9%. The sample originates from a study of human gamma delta and Vdelta1 T cells. Germline V gene data show CDR1 as TSWWSYY and CDR2 as QGS. This CDR3 has 20 amino acids. Trimming at V came to 3 bases and at J to 3 bases, leaving 19 bases not matched to a gene. This TCR was sampled from a human donor in good health. The rearrangement joins TRDV1 to TRDJ1, with 10 bases that match TRDD3. The sample consisted of Vdelta1 gamma-delta T cells from blood grown in culture (DOT cells). The CDR3 here is CALGDLRAFLKGDTPDKLIF. The CDR3 DNA reads as TGTGCTCTTGGGGACCTCAGGGCCTTCCTTAAGGGGGATACGCCCGATAAACTCATCTTT.